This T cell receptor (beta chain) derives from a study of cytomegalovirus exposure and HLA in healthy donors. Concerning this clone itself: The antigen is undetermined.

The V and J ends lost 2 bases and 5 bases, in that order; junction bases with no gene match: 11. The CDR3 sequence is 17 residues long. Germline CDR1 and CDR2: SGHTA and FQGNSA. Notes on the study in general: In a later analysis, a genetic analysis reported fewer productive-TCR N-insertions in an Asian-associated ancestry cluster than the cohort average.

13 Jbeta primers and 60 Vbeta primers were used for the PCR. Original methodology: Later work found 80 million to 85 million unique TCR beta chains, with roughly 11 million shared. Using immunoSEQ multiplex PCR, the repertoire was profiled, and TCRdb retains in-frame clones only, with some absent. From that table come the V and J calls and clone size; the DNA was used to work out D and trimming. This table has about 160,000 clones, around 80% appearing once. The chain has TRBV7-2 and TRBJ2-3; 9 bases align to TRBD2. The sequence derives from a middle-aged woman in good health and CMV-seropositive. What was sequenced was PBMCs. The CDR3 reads CASSLLGGGARGDTQYF. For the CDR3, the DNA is TGTGCCAGCAGCTTATTGGGCGGGGGGGCTCGAGGAGATACGCAGTATTTT.